These 14 T cell receptor beta chains originate from one sample sequenced in a study of blood T cell repertoires in COVID-19. Clones were sequenced by immunoSEQ multiplex PCR, and TCRdb holds only the in-frame ones, with some missing. The sample includes some 310,000 clones, roughly 91% of them seen just once. Specimen: PBMCs or T cells enriched from blood (not recorded which). The receptors derive from a woman aged 25 to 39 who had recovered from COVID-19.

This rearrangement joins TRBV5-4 to TRBJ1-6; 8 bases are a match to TRBD1. This CDR3 has 14 residues. After removal of 4 bases from V and 7 bases from J, the junction contained 4 bases not matched to a gene. The germline V gene encodes CDR1 SGHNT and CDR2 YYREEE (reference sequence). This CDR3 is CASSRTGFNSPLHF. The CDR3, as DNA: TGTGCCAGCAGCCGGACAGGGTTCAATTCACCCCTCCACTTT. Full variable domain (rest looked up from reference TRBV5-4 and TRBJ1-6): ETGVTQSPTHLIKTRGQQVTLRCSSQSGHNTVSWYQQALGQGPQFIFQYYREEENGRGNFPPRFSGLQFPNYSSELNVNALELDDSALYLCASSRTGFNSPLHFGNGTRLTVT.

This chain uses TRBV12-5 with TRBJ2-7, with D possibly matching TRBD2 (5 bases). The CDR3 covers 13 residues. The V gene lost 6 bases and the J gene lost 6 bases, with 15 bases spanning the gap. The germline CDR1 and CDR2 sequences are LGHNT and FRNRAP. CDR3 sequence reads: CASGPQLVREQYF. Written as DNA, the CDR3 is TGTGCTAGTGGGCCTCAACTAGTCCGCGAGCAGTACTTC. The whole variable domain, filled in from reference TRBV12-5 and TRBJ2-7, reads DARVTQTPRHKVTEMGQEVTMRCQPILGHNTVFWYRQTMMQGLELLAYFRNRAPLDDSGMPKDRFSAEMPDATLATLKIQPSEPRDSAVYFCASGPQLVREQYFGPGTRLTVT.

This chain links TRBV5-4 with TRBJ2-5, with TRBD1 matching 9 bases. The CDR3 is made up of 15 amino acids. V was pared by 4 bases and J by 5 bases, with 9 bases of the junction left unmatched. CDR1 and CDR2 (germline): SGHNT, YYREEE (reference sequence). The CDR3 bases are TGTGCCAGCAGCGTACAGGGGGCTGCGGGTGAGACCCAGTACTTC. Protein: CASSVQGAAGETQYF.

The chain uses TRBV10-2 and TRBJ1-1, with 9 nucleotides matching TRBD1. V lost 3 bases, J lost 1 base, and 12 bases stayed unmatched. CDR1 is WSHSY, CDR2 SAAADI, per germline. The CDR3 is 18 amino acids. CDR3 amino acids: CASSDPFTGGWRNTEAFF. As DNA, the CDR3 is TGCGCCAGCAGTGACCCGTTTACAGGGGGCTGGAGGAACACTGAAGCTTTCTTT.

J is TRBJ2-7 and V is TRBV2; TRBD1 matches at 7 bases. Losses at the gene ends were 8 bases for V and 7 bases for J; bases not matched to a gene: 11. This CDR3 comprises 13 residues. Germline values: CDR1 SNHLY, CDR2 FYNNEI. The CDR3 DNA sequence: TGTGCCAGCGCCGTAGGGGGCGTTATTGAGCAGTACTTC. This gives the protein CASAVGGVIEQYF.

The CDR3 sequence is CASSDDTRGNYGYTF. The CDR3 nucleotides are TGTGCCAGCAGCGACGACACCCGAGGGAACTATGGCTACACCTTC. The chain combines TRBV9 with TRBJ1-2; D gene ambiguous. This CDR3 spans 15 amino acids. V was shortened by 3 bases and J by 2 bases, with 14 bases between the two germline ends. CDR1 is SGDLS and CDR2 is YYNGEE in the germline V gene.

This clone was detected once. This sequence joins TRBV2 and TRBJ2-5; D perhaps matches TRBD1 (6 bases). V shed 4 bases and J shed 2 bases, with 14 bases lying between them. Looked up from germline, CDR1 is SNHLY and CDR2 is FYNNEI. This CDR3 has 15 residues. The chain's CDR3 is CASSVGRGSQETQYF. DNA of the CDR3: TGTGCCAGCAGTGTTGGCAGGGGTTCGCAAGAGACCCAGTACTTC.

The chain is built from TRBV4-1 and TRBJ1-5; TRBD1 is a possible D gene (5 bases). CDR1 and CDR2 from the germline V gene are MGHRA and YSYEKL. This CDR3 is built from 16 residues. The V gene lost 4 bases and the J gene lost 2 bases, with 15 bases spanning the gap. Written as DNA, the CDR3 is TGCGCCAGCAGCCTTGGGGGGGTGAGGGGCAATCAGCCCCAGCATTTT. It encodes CASSLGGVRGNQPQHF.

This chain links TRBV19 with TRBJ2-1, with TRBD1 matching 7 bases. This CDR3 spans 14 amino acids. Germline values: CDR1 LNHDA, CDR2 SQIVND (reference sequence). J gave up 5 bases and V 6 bases, and 7 bases lay outside the gene matches. This CDR3 is CASSSPGQNNEQFF. As DNA, the CDR3 is TGTGCCAGTAGCTCACCGGGACAGAACAATGAGCAGTTCTTC. Looking up the rest from reference TRBV19 and TRBJ2-1 gives the full variable domain: DGGITQSPKYLFRKEGQNVTLSCEQNLNHDAMYWYRQDPGQGLRLIYYSQIVNDFQKGDIAEGYSVSREKKESFPLTVTSAQKNPTAFYLCASSSPGQNNEQFFGPGTRLTVL.

The rearrangement joins TRBV10-3 to TRBJ1-1, with D uncertain. CDR3 size: 16 residues. Per the germline V gene, CDR1 is ENHRY and CDR2 is SYGVKD. V was clipped by 4 bases and J by 4 bases, with 19 bases between them. The CDR3 region has the DNA TGTGCCATCAGTGGATCTAAGGGTCAGGCGGGCACTGAAGCTTTCTTT. Its protein product is CAISGSKGQAGTEAFF.

The genes are TRBV5-1 and TRBJ1-6, with TRBD1 matching over 8 bases. CDR1 is SGHRS, CDR2 YFSETQ, per germline. CDR3 length: 16 residues. J lost 5 bases, V lost 0 bases, and 4 bases had no gene match. CDR3 coding DNA: TGCGCCAGCAGCTTGGGACAGGGGTCTAATAATTCACCCCTCCACTTT. Translating it yields CASSLGQGSNNSPLHF.

The chain employs TRBV5-1 and TRBJ1-3, with 10 positions matching TRBD1. There are 15 residues in the CDR3. The germline CDR1 and CDR2 sequences are SGHRS and YFSETQ. Unmatched junction bases numbered 3, after V lost 2 bases and J lost 4 bases. The CDR3 loop is CASSFGTGAGNTIYF. CDR3 nucleotides: TGCGCCAGCAGCTTTGGGACAGGGGCAGGAAACACCATATATTTT.

This sequence joins TRBV10-3 and TRBJ1-5; 8 bases are a match to TRBD1. The CDR3 loop spans 15 amino acids. Germline V gives CDR1 ENHRY, CDR2 SYGVKD. V trimming: 3 bases; J trimming: 7 bases; junction bases outside the gene matches: 8. CDR3 sequence reads: CAISDGQGRGQPQHF. The CDR3 coding sequence is TGTGCCATCAGTGACGGACAGGGTCGGGGCCAGCCCCAGCATTTT.

This chain connects TRBV5-1 to TRBJ2-5, with 8 nucleotides matching TRBD2. The V and J ends lost 4 bases and 1 base, in that order; junction bases with no gene match: 6. Germline assignment: CDR1 SGHRS and CDR2 YFSETQ. CDR3 length: 15 residues. In DNA form, the CDR3 reads TGCGCCAGCAGCCCGGGAGGGCGGGTCCAAGAGACCCAGTACTTC. Its protein product is CASSPGGRVQETQYF. Filled out from reference TRBV5-1 and TRBJ2-5, the complete variable domain reads KAGVTQTPRYLIKTRGQQVTLSCSPISGHRSVSWYQQTPGQGLQFLFEYFSETQRNKGNFPGRFSGRQFSNSRSEMNVSTLELGDSALYLCASSPGGRVQETQYFGPGTRLLVL.